The entry below gives a single TCR beta chain sequence along with its context. Produced via immunoSEQ multiplex PCR; TCRdb's table is partial and in-frame only. The sample gives some 790,000 clones, 72% of which show up once; approximately 1.8% is in the top ten. The sample is drawn from a study of shared clonotypes between healthy human individuals. The TCR sequence derives from a woman younger than 45 in good health. The sequenced material came from memory CD4+ T cells sorted from blood. The subset is: CD45RA-negative fraction.

This CDR3 is CASSPGQGARGDTQYF. The CDR3 DNA is TGTGCCAGCAGCCCTGGACAGGGGGCGAGGGGAGATACGCAGTATTTT. V gene TRBV11-2 combines with J gene TRBJ2-3; 11 nucleotides agree with TRBD1. The length of the CDR3 is 16 residues. The V gene's germline CDR1 is SGHAT and CDR2 FQNNGV. V gave up 5 bases and J gave up 5 bases; unmatched junction bases: 9.